These 4 T cell receptor beta chains share one sample of origin, sequenced in a study of cytomegalovirus exposure and HLA in healthy donors. In the PCR, 60 Vbeta and 13 Jbeta primers were used. Data came from immunoSEQ multiplex PCR; TCRdb stores just in-frame clones and leaves some out. The sample holds 150,000 or so clones, approximately 69% seen once. Source material: PBMCs. These receptors originate from a man aged 30 to 39 in good health and CMV-seronegative.

With regard to this clone: A read error may produce the germline difference seen at one junction end. This sequence joins TRBV2 and TRBJ1-5; 11 positions match TRBD1. The germline CDR1 and CDR2 sequences are SNHLY and FYNNEI. The CDR3 is 15 amino acids. Here the CDR3 reads CASSDRTGGNQPQNF. The CDR3 coding sequence is TGTGCCAGCAGTGACAGGACAGGGGGCAATCAGCCCCAGAATTTT. Full variable domain (missing parts from reference TRBV2 and TRBJ1-5): EPEVTQTPSHQVTQMGQEVILRCVPISNHLYFYWYRQILGQKVEFLVSFYNNEISEKSEIFDDQFSVERPDGSNFTLKIRSTKLEDSAMYFCASSDRTGGNQPQNFGDGTRLSIL.

The genes are TRBV7-2 and TRBJ1-2; TRBD1 agrees at 8 bases. CDR1 SGHTA and CDR2 FQGNSA come from the germline V gene. V shed 1 base and J 2 bases; nucleotides not matched to a gene: 3. The CDR3 extends over 15 amino acids. DNA of the CDR3: TGTGCCAGCAGCTTAGACCAGGGGGCGAACTATGGCTACACCTTC. This codes for CASSLDQGANYGYTF.

The chain recombines TRBV7-2 with TRBJ2-3, with no clear D. Germline assignment: CDR1 SGHTA and CDR2 FQGNSA. The CDR3 totals 12 residues. Trimming took 1 base from V and 7 from J, leaving 6 bases between them. CDR3 sequence: CASSLVTYTQYF. In nucleotides, the CDR3 is TGTGCCAGCAGCTTAGTCACTTATACGCAGTATTTT.

This clone was found a few times. The chain joins TRBV30 to TRBJ1-1; unclear D gene. The CDR3 has 13 amino acids. V was trimmed by 0 bases and J by 0 bases, leaving 5 bases between them. Germline V gene lookup returns CDR1 GTSNPN and CDR2 SVGIG (reference sequence). The CDR3 is CAWSVQLNTEAFF. The CDR3 DNA sequence: TGTGCCTGGAGTGTACAGTTGAACACTGAAGCTTTCTTT.